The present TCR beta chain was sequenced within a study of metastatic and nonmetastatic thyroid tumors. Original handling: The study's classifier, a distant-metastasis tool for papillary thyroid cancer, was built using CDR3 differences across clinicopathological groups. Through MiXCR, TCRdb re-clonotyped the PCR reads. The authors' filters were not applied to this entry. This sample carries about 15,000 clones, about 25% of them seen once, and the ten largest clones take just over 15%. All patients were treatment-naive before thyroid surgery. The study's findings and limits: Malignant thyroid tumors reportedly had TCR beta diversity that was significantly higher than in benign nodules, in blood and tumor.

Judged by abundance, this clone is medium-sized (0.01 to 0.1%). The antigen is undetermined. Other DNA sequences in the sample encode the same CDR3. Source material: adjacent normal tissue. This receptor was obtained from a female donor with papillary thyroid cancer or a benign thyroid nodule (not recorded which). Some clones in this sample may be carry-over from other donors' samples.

The DNA of the CDR3 is TGTGCCAGCAGCCGTGCAGGGGGTGAAAAACTGTTTTTT. This encodes CASSRAGGEKLFF. The chain carries TRBV7-9 and TRBJ1-4; 7 bases are a match to TRBD1. Per the germline V gene, CDR1 is SEHNR and CDR2 is FQNEAQ (reference sequence). The V segment lost 5 bases and the J segment 7 bases; nucleotides outside the gene matches: 4. The CDR3 is made up of 13 amino acids.